This T cell receptor beta chain was recovered during a study of blood T cell repertoires in COVID-19. About the study: Donors in the United States, Italy and Spain gave samples during acute or convalescent COVID-19. PBMCs, B-cell-depleted T cells, or T cells were the source of the cDNA or gDNA that made up the material.

Those enrolled in Seattle joined during active infection and were followed longitudinally afterward. Original methodology: Estimation of nucleated cell counts relied on the amplification of reference gene primers. Sequencing used immunoSEQ multiplex PCR; TCRdb keeps in-frame clones, though not all of them. The V and J calls and the clone size are those of that table, but D and trimming were determined from the DNA. The data contain some 350,000 clones, 80% to 90% of them seen just once; the ten biggest clones take up less than 3.5%. Germline V gene sequence: CDR1 SGHVS, CDR2 FQNEAQ. The CDR3 runs to 15 residues. The ends were cut back, 5 bases at V and 3 bases at J, with 17 bases in the middle.

This receptor was identified in a woman under 40 with COVID-19, enrolled during active disease. Material: peripheral blood. The V gene is TRBV7-8, the J gene TRBJ2-7; the D is unclear. The CDR3, as DNA: TGTGCCAGCAGCCCCTGGGTGGGCAGCAACTACGAGCAGTACTTC. Translating gives CASSPWVGSNYEQYF.